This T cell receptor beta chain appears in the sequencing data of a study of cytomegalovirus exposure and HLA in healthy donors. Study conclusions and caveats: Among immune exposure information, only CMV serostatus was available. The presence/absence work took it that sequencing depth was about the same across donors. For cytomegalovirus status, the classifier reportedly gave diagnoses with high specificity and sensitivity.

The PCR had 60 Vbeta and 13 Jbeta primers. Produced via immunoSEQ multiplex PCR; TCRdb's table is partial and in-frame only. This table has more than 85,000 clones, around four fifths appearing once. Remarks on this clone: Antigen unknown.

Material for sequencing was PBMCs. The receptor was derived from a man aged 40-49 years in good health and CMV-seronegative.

CDR3 protein: CASSYFGENTEAFF. The DNA for the CDR3 is TGTGCCAGCAGTTACTTCGGGGAGAACACTGAAGCTTTCTTT. The rearrangement joins TRBV6-5 to TRBJ1-1; D ambiguous. The CDR3 extends over 14 amino acids. Germline CDR1 is MNHEY and CDR2 is SVGAGI. V gave up 1 base and J gave up 1 base, with 7 bases separating them.